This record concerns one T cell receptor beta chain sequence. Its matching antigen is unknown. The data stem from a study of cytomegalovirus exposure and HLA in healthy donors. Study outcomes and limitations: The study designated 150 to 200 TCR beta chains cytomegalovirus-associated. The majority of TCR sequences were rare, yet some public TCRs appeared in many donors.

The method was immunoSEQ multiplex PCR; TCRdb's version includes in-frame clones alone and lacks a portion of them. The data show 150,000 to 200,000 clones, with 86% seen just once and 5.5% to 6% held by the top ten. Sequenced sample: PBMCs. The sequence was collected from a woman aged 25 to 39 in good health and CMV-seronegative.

The DNA of the CDR3 is TGTGCCAGCAGCCTCGACAGCTATGGCTACACCTTC. Translation gives CASSLDSYGYTF. V is TRBV7-8 and J is TRBJ1-2; maybe TRBD1 (5 bases). CDR3 length equals 12 residues. CDR1 is SGHVS, CDR2 FQNEAQ, per germline. V lost 5 bases and J lost 4, with 8 bases in between.